The clone carrying this TCR beta chain has ten or more counts. These data come from a study of human T cells and chemical hapten exposure. TCRdb reprocessed the RACE reads via MiXCR and lists one record per CDR3 protein. The sample holds 25,000 to 35,000 distinct CDR3 sequences, 5% to 6% seen once. The V segment lost 0 bases and the J segment 1 base; nucleotides outside the gene matches: 10. Per germline, CDR1 GTSNPN and CDR2 SVGIG (reference sequence). This CDR3 is 17 amino acids long. This sample's time point: patch test 3, about 24 weeks after DPC sensitization. Stated treatment: therapeutic diphenylcyclopropenone sensitization with weekly scalp DPC.

J is TRBJ1-1 and V is TRBV30; TRBD1 matches at 8 bases. The sample in question was whole blood, obtained in connection with sensitization to the hapten diphenylcyclopropenone (DPC). The sequence came from a man under 40 with alopecia areata. Some clones in this sample may be carry-over from other donors' samples. CDR3 region: CAWSVKTRGPWNTEAFF. CDR3 bases: TGTGCCTGGAGTGTAAAGACCAGGGGGCCCTGGAACACTGAAGCTTTCTTT.